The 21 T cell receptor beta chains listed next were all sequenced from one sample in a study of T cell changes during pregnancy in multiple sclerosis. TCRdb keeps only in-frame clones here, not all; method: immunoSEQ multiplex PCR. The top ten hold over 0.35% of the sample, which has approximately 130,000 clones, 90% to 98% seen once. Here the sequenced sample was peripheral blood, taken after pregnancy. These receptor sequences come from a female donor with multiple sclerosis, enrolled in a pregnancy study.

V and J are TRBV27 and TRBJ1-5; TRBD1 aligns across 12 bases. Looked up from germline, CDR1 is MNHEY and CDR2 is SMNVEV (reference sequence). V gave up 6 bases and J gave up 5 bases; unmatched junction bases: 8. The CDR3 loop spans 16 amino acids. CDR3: CASRGTGGGWDQPQHF. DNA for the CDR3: TGTGCCAGCAGGGGGACAGGGGGCGGTTGGGATCAGCCCCAGCATTTT.

CDR3 DNA sequence: TGTGCCAGTAACCCGGGGGGGGATTCCATTGAGCAGTTCTTC. Its translation is CASNPGGDSIEQFF. J is TRBJ2-1 and V is TRBV19, with TRBD2 identical over 8 bases. The CDR3 covers 14 residues. Germline V CDR1 and CDR2: LNHDA, SQIVND (reference sequence). The V and J ends lost 7 bases and 9 bases, in that order; junction bases with no gene match: 11.

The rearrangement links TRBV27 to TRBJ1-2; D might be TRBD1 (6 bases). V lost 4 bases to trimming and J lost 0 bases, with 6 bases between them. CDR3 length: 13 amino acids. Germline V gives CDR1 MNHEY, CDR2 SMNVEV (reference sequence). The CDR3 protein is CASSWTANYGYTF. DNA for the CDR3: TGTGCCAGCAGTTGGACAGCTAACTATGGCTACACCTTC.

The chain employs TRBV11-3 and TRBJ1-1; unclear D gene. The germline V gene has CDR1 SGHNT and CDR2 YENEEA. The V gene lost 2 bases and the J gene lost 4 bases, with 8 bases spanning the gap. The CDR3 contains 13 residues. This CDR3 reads CASSLTTGTEAFF. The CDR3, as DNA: TGTGCCAGCAGCTTAACGACTGGCACTGAAGCTTTCTTT.

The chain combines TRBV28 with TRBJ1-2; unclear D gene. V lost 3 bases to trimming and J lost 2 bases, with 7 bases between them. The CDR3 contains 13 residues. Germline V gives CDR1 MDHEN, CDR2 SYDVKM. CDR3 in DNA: TGTGCCAGCAGTTTCGCGGCAAACTATGGCTACACCTTC. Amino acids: CASSFAANYGYTF.

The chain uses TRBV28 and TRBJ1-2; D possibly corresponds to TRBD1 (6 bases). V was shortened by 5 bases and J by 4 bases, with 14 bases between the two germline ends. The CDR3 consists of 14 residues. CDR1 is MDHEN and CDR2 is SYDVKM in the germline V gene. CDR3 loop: CASSTTGTLYGYTF. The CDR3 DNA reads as TGTGCCAGCAGTACAACCGGGACACTCTATGGCTACACCTTC.

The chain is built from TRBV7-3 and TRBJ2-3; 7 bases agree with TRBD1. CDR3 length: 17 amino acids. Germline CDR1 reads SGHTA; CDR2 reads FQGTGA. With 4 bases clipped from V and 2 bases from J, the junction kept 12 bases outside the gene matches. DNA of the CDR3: TGTGCCAGCAGCTCTCAACCAGACAGGGAAACCACAGATACGCAGTATTTT. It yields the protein CASSSQPDRETTDTQYF. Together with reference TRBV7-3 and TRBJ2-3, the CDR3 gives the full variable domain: GAGVSQTPSNKVTEKGKYVELRCDPISGHTALYWYRQSLGQGPEFLIYFQGTGAADDSGLPNDRFFAVRPEGSVSTLKIQRTERGDSAVYLCASSSQPDRETTDTQYFGPGTRLTVL.

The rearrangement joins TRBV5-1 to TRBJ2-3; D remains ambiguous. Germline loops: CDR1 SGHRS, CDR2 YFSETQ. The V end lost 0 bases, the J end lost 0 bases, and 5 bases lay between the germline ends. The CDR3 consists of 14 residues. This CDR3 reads CASSLGHSTDTQYF. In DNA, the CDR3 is TGCGCCAGCAGCTTGGGACATAGCACAGATACGCAGTATTTT.

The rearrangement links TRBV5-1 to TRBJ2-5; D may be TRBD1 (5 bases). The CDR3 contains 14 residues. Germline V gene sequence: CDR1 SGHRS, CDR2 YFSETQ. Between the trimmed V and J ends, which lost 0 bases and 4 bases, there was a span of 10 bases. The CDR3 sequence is CASSLEGYPETQYF. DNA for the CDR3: TGCGCCAGCAGCTTGGAGGGGTACCCAGAGACCCAGTACTTC.

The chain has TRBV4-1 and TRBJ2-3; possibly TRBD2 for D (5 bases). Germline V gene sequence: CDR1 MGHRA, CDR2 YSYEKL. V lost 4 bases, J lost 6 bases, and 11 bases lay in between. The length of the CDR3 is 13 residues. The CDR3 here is CASSLTPGDTQYF. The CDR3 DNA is TGCGCCAGCAGCCTAACCCCGGGGGATACGCAGTATTTT.

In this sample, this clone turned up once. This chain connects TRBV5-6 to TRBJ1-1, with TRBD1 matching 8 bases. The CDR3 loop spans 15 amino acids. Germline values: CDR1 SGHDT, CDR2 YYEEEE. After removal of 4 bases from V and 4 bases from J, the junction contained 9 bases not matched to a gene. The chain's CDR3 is CASSLRQGLVTEAFF. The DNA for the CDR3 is TGTGCCAGCAGCCTCCGACAGGGGTTGGTCACTGAAGCTTTCTTT.

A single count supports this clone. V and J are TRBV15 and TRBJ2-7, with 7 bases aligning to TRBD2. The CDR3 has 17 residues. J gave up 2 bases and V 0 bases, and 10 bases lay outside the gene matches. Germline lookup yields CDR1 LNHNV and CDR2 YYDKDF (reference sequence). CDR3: CATSRDQVSSGAYEQYF. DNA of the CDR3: TGTGCCACCAGCAGAGATCAAGTGTCTAGCGGAGCCTACGAGCAGTACTTC.

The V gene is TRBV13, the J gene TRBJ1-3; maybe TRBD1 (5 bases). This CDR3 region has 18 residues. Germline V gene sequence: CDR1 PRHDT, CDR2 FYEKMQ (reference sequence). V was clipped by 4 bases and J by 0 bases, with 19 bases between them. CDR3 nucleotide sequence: TGTGCCAGCAGCTCCCCCGGGGGGAGGGAGAGCTCTGGAAACACCATATATTTT. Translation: CASSSPGGRESSGNTIYF.

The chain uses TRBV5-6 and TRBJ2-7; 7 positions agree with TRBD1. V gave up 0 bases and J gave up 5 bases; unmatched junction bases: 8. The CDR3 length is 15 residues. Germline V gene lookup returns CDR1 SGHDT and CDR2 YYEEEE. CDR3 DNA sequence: TGTGCCAGCAGCTTGGGGCAAAGGGGGCGCGACGAGCAGTACTTC. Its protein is CASSLGQRGRDEQYF.

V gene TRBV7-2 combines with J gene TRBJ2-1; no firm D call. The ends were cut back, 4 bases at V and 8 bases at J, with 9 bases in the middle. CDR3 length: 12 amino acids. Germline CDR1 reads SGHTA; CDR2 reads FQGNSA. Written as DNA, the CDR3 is TGTGCCAGCAGCTATGGTCAGGATGAGCAGTTCTTC. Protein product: CASSYGQDEQFF.

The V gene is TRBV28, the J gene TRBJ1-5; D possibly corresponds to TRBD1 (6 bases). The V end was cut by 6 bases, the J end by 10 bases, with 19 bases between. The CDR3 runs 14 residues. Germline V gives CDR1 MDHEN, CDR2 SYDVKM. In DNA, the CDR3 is TGTGCCAGCAGCCTAGGGGGGGCGGTCGAACCCCAGCATTTT. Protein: CASSLGGAVEPQHF.

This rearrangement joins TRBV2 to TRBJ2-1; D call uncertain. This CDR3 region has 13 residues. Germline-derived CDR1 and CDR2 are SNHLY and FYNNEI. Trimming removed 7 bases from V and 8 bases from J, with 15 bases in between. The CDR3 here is CASIGTGRDEQFF. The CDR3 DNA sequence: TGTGCCAGCATAGGAACGGGTCGCGATGAGCAGTTCTTC.

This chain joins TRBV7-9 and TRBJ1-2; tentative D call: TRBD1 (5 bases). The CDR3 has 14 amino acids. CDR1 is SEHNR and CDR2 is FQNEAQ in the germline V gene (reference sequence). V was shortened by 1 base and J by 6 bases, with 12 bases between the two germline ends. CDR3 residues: CASSLVSGFDGYTF. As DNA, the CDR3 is TGTGCCAGCAGCTTAGTCTCAGGGTTCGATGGCTACACCTTC.

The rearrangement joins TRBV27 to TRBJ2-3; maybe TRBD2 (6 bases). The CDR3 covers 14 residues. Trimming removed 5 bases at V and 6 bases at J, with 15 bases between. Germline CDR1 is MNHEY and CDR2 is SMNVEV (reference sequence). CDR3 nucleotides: TGTGCCAGCAGTCCTCTAGCGATCTCCGATACGCAGTATTTT. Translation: CASSPLAISDTQYF.

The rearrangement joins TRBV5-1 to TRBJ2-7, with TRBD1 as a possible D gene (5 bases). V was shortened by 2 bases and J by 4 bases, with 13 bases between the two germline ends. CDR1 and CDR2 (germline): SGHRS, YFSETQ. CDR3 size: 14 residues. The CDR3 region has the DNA TGCGCCAGCAGCTTAAGAAGGGGCACGTACGAGCAGTACTTC. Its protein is CASSLRRGTYEQYF.

The CDR3 sequence is CASSQEGRNYGYTF. The CDR3 DNA follows: TGTGCCAGCAGCCAAGAGGGCCGTAACTATGGCTACACCTTC. The chain combines TRBV7-9 with TRBJ1-2, with D unresolved. CDR1 and CDR2 (germline): SEHNR, FQNEAQ (reference sequence). Deletions cut 5 bases from V and 1 base from J, with 11 bases between. The CDR3 is 14 amino acids.